This entry concerns a single TCR beta chain. The sample holds a few counts of this clone. It has no known antigen specificity. It has no much larger one-base neighbor in the sample; base qualities were not kept. Library preparation used the immunoSEQ multiplex PCR assay. The multiplex PCR relied on a mix of 60 forward primers for TCR Vbeta segments and 13 reverse primers for TCR Jbeta segments. Amplification of the CDR3 region of rearranged TCR beta genes was performed with a multiplex PCR assay on genomic DNA. The amplified TCR beta libraries were sequenced on the Illumina HiSeq System as 87-base-pair reads. Under the source paper's analysis protocol: In a later analysis, tens of millions of unique TCR beta chains were counted across the approximately 640 repertoires, and approximately 11 million of these chains were shared by at least two donors. Raw reads were error-corrected and collapsed into unique sequences by a nearest-neighbor algorithm in which closely related sequences were merged to remove PCR and sequencing errors. To assign V, D and J gene segments, CDR3 sequences were aligned to IMGT reference sequences. For a sequence to be retained, a match of at least six nucleotides to both a V gene segment and a J gene segment was required. A rearrangement counted as productive if the CDR3 had no stop codons and remained in frame with V and J, and every other rearrangement counted as non-productive. Following IMGT convention, CDR3 was defined as the stretch from the second conserved V-encoded cysteine to the conserved J-encoded phenylalanine. The earlier analysis of approximately 590 of the donors excluded any sequence lacking an unambiguous match to a single V gene segment. In an earlier analysis of more than 500 of the donors, a V segment was called functional when productive rearrangements were above 56.7%, and segregating when the standard deviation between donors exceeded 5%. To diagnose cytomegalovirus status from the catalog of TCR beta chain sequences, a statistical classification framework was built. In a later analysis, TCR nucleotide sequences were compared against IMGT/GENE-DB human TR gene sequences so that V and J genes could be assigned. A later analysis assigned CDR3 sequences and most-parsimonious VDJ recombination scenarios with the TCRdist pipeline. A later analysis defined each TCR beta chain by its CDR3 amino acid sequence plus V-gene family, and excluded reads lacking a unique V-gene family. To address suspected cross-contamination and a sequencing artifact, a later analysis removed approximately 590 highly shared, low-generation-probability nucleotide sequences. In a later analysis, a clonal expansion index was calculated for each public chain from normalized within-repertoire ranks of inferred template counts. In a later analysis, generation probabilities were computed using a VDJ recombination model fitted to out-of-frame rearrangements, and the results were checked against IGoR. In a later analysis, hypergeometric tests were used to score TCR-TCR, TCR-HLA and TCR-CMV co-occurrence, with a repertoire-size bias correction applied to TCR pairs. False discovery rates were estimated in a later analysis by permuting HLA or CMV assignments 20 times. In a later analysis, co-occurring TCRs were grouped using DBSCAN, and TCRdist sequence similarity was added for clustering within HLA-allele-positive subsets. For co-occurrence clustering, repertoires with fewer than 30,000 or more than 120,000 public chains were excluded, along with 4 to 6 repertoires with anomalous nucleotide sharing. As stored in TCRdb, this immuneACCESS dataset retains in-frame rearrangements with V and J assigned. A fraction of the clones does not appear; measured against another copy, unresolved V genes explain less than half of the discrepancy, and the remainder lacks a known reason. V and J calls and clone size come straight from that table; D and trimming were deduced from the DNA. Present in this sample are about 120,000 clones, 70% to 85% of which were seen just once. Of the sample, about 10% falls within the top ten clones.

This record comes from a study of cytomegalovirus exposure and HLA in healthy donors (dated 2017 in TCRdb). Regarding the complete study: In an earlier analysis of fewer than 750 of the donors, 276 Gb of sequence data and 95 million to 130 million unique TCR beta sequences from about 179 million T cells were reported. An early release that covered more than 550 HLA-typed donors contained about 300 gigabases of sequencing data and about 93 million unique TCR sequences. Of the approximately 400 genotyped donors, around 81% fell in the genetic ancestry cluster associated with self-reported Caucasian donors. The study aimed to test whether cataloging public T cell receptors could reveal signatures of past pathogen exposure. The T cell repertoires of some 700 subjects were profiled by immunosequencing and related to cytomegalovirus serostatus. A separate validation cohort of approximately 120 different subjects was used in addition to the 666-subject first cohort. To predict cytomegalovirus infection status, the study combined high-throughput TCR immunosequencing, statistical association of individual TCRs with disease status, and machine learning. To study patterns of TCR occurrence, a later analysis re-analyzed previously published TCR beta repertoires from 500 to 850 donors and added high-resolution HLA genotyping. The later analysis used no new phenotypic data to find candidate immune exposures, relying instead on TCR beta sequences and their occurrence across donors. An earlier analysis of approximately 640 of the donors applied high-throughput TCR beta sequencing to assess whether each TCR beta V gene segment acted as functional or pseudogenic. Donor age, sex, ethnicity and CMV serostatus were compiled alongside the repertoire data. A later genetic analysis used genome-wide SNP genotypes for about 55% of the 666 donors, treating that subset as a discovery cohort. All discovery cohort repertoires had been generated on a single sequencing platform. HLA typing included class I and class II loci at four-digit resolution. Typing coverage differed by locus: A, B, C, DRB1 and DQB1 were typed in roughly 620-630 donors, DQA1 in 500 to 550, DPA1 in over 600, and DPB1 in approximately 450. A few DR-DQ haplotypes were handled as single units for association and clustering because linkage in the cohort was strong. Across about 370 genotyped donors of the cohort, an average of 235,054 unique TCR beta nucleotide sequences per donor were sequenced, and 15% to 20% of those sequences were non-productive. Findings and caveats that apply to the study as a whole: In a later analysis, some 17,000 TCR beta sequences were associated with specific HLA alleles at a false discovery rate of 0.05. Sequencing depth was assumed to be roughly uniform across donors in the presence/absence analyses, though that assumption may not hold. The sequencing pipeline was judged likely to have produced a cluster of highly shared sequence variants as a technical artifact. When HLA alleles, especially DR and DQ, strongly co-occurred, attributing TCR associations to individual alleles was difficult. According to the authors, the approach could potentially be generalized to other disease states and immunological phenotypes. The classifier was reported to diagnose cytomegalovirus status with high specificity and sensitivity in both the original cohort and the validation cohort. In a later analysis, HLA-associated TCR beta chains showed more clonal expansion and lower generation probabilities than non-associated chains that were equally common. In a later analysis, most CMV-associated TCR beta chains were found to appear HLA-restricted, with HLA associations seemingly driven largely by CMV exposure. In an earlier analysis of approximately 600 of the donors, most TCR beta V segments were observed in productive rearrangements about 87% or about 30% of the time, broadly matching IMGT annotations. Three of the identified cytomegalovirus-associated TCR beta chains were confirmed in vitro to be specific for cytomegalovirus antigens. According to a later genetic analysis, donors in an Asian-associated ancestry cluster had fewer N-insertions in productive TCRs than the approximately 610-donor mean. A later genetic analysis associated a missense DCLRE1C variant with V-gene and J-gene trimming of TCR beta chains, and an independent cohort replicated the association. Correlated functional status among segregating V segments might be attributable to linkage disequilibrium, but an unknown experimental factor could not be ruled out. Because counts were too low, seventeen rarely observed V segments, including chromosome 9 orphons, were excluded from the earlier analysis of 587 of the donors. HLA typing was unavailable for some donors at each locus, so association tests used only the typed subset. Most TCR sequences were observed very rarely across donors, whereas some public TCRs were present in many individuals. Immune exposure information for the cohort was limited to CMV serostatus. In a later analysis, the rate of TCR association differed among HLA loci, with DRB1 alleles having the most associated TCRs and HLA-C alleles having the fewest. The study listed 150 to 200 TCR beta chains as associated with cytomegalovirus. A further reported finding was that TCR beta sequences accurately predicted the HLA-A and HLA-B alleles for most subjects in the first cohort. The cohort was sequenced for TCR beta chains only, and without alpha or paired-chain data the features that could be detected were limited. Several of the top co-occurrence clusters appeared to be linked to parvovirus B19, influenza, CMV and Epstein-Barr virus, according to a later analysis. Some IMGT-functional V segments, including TRBV6-2 and TRBV6-3, could not be distinguished by the 87-base-pair reads and were therefore excluded.

Germline trimming: 1 base from V, 4 bases from J; junction bases outside gene matches: 0. The CDR3 starts with the cysteine, ends with the phenylalanine, and has 14 residues. Just CDR3 DNA is preserved here, 42 bases in frame from base 1. Sequences MGHRA (CDR1) and YSYEKL (CDR2) are obtained from the germline V gene. The cohort was made up of several hundred healthy bone marrow donors. All cohort members were sampled while nominally healthy, although unrecorded immune exposures were likely present. The donor tested CMV seropositive, placing the donor among the approximately 290 seropositive members of the cohort. Each donor provided a peripheral blood sample, and peripheral blood mononuclear cells were used for TCR beta sequencing. The Qiagen DNeasy Blood Extraction Kit was used to extract genomic DNA from the blood cell samples.

The clonotype was recovered from a man aged 35-49 years in good health and CMV-seropositive. Recombination joined TRBV4-1 with TRBJ1-4, and TRBD1 aligns with 7 junction nucleotides. The specimen was PBMCs. CDR3 loop: CASSQGTGNEKLFF. The DNA sequence is given as TGCGCCAGCAGCCAAGGGACAGGTAATGAAAAACTGTTTTTT.